This record concerns one T cell receptor (beta chain) sequence. This clonotype was counted between two and nine times. There is no known antigen for this receptor. Base qualities are not at hand, and no much larger clone is one base apart. Library method: 5' RACE. Sequencing was carried out with an Illumina HiSeq 2500. The second PCR ran for about 6 to 12 cycles and used a J-beta primer mix along with a sample-barcoded 5' primer. A unique molecular identifier was introduced onto each TCR beta cDNA molecule by a template-switch 5' adaptor carrying 12 random nucleotides. Each sample yielded at least 2.5 million CDR3-containing paired-end reads. First-strand cDNA synthesis was performed from all RNA using the Mint cDNA synthesis kit, with priming by a TRBC-specific oligonucleotide. All cDNA was treated with uracil-DNA glycosylase and then went through a first 18-cycle PCR with the universal primers M1SS and BC2_uni_R. The authors' pipeline ran thus. Normalization of each sample was performed by random selection of 1 million high-quality reads, each carrying a distinct molecular identifier. Instead of being binned into consensus sequences, reads that shared molecular identifiers were thrown out. CDR3 identification, clonotype clustering and error correction used MiTCR with a Q25 quality threshold and the strictest error-elimination algorithm. A nonparametric unseen species model with Euler transformation was used to estimate a lower bound on total TCR beta diversity. The public reads were reprocessed in TCRdb via fastp at Q25 and MiXCR, keeping in-frame beta chains. Rows are combined by CDR3 protein, so each entry shows the most common genes and DNA. What appears here as the V and J calls and clone size reflects TCRdb's work, not the paper's. In this sample the table shows about a million distinct CDR3 sequences, about 44% of which occur a single time. 13% of the sample goes to the ten largest clones.

Donors were under 40 systemically healthy Caucasian individuals from Russia aged roughly 6 to 90 years. Each donor gave ten milliliters of peripheral blood, collected into EDTA-treated Vacutainer tubes. Ficoll-Paque density-gradient centrifugation was used to isolate PBMCs, with at least 7 million per sample. Trizol reagent was used to extract total RNA from the PBMCs, yielding at least 5 micrograms per sample. Naive CD45RAhigh/CD27high T cell percentages were measured by flow cytometry on a PBMC aliquot from every donor. The entry originates in a study of blood T cells in healthy people across ages (dated by TCRdb to the mid-2010s). Some background on the complete study: In model experiments, template switching captured about one uniquely barcoded TCR beta cDNA molecule for every two T cells. Using deep sequencing normalized with unique cDNA molecular identifiers, the study measured how TCR beta repertoire diversity changes with age. The donors were split into four age groups: young (average about 15 years), middle-aged (roughly 39), aged (roughly 60) and long-lived (approximately 80). To avoid experimental bias, donors of different ages were spread randomly across the sequencing lanes. For two donors (one aged 18 to 30 and one aged 80 or older), the study analyzed two additional independent replicas of 1 million unique cDNA reads from the same blood draw. The full study reports these points: The long-lived group showed more naive CD4+ T cells, fewer expanded clones and increased TCR diversity than the aged group, suggesting age selection. The CMV infection status of donors was not known, potentially confounding age-related changes in expanded clonotypes. As age increased, observed TCR beta diversity per million T cells dropped in a roughly linear way, and a significant reduction was already evident by age 40. Because profiling used bulk unsorted PBMCs, naive and antigen-experienced compartments could not be compared conclusively. Total diversity estimates from one million sequenced T cells were considered lower bounds and underestimates. Observed TCR beta diversity correlated strongly with the percentage of naive T cells measured by flow cytometry.

From cysteine to phenylalanine, the CDR3 is 14 amino acids long. CDR3 DNA only is kept here, 42 bases in frame from base 1. The germline V gene (reference sequence) yields GTSNPN for CDR1 and SVGIG for CDR2. The germline ends are 11 bases apart after V is trimmed by 3 bases and J by 0 bases. The sequence links TRBV30 to TRBJ2-5; TRBD2 might be the D gene, on 5 matching bases. The receptor was isolated from a man younger than 45 in good health. The sequencing input was blood. The base sequence is TGTGCCTGGAGGGCCGCCGGGAACCAAGAGACCCAGTACTTC. Protein translation: CAWRAAGNQETQYF.